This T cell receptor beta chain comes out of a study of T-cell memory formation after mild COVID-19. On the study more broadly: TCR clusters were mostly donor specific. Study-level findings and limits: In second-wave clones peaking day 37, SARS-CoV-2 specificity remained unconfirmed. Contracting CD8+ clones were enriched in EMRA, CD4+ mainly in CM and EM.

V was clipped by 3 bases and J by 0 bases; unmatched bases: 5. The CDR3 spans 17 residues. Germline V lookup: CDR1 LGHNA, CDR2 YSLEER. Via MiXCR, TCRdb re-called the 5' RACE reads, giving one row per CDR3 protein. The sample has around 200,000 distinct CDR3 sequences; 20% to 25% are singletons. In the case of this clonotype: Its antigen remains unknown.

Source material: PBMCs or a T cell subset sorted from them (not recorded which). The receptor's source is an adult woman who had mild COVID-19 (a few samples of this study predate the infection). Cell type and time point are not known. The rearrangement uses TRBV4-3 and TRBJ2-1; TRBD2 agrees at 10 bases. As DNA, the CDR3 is TGCGCCAGCAGCCAGGCCTCTAGCGGGAGCTCCTACAATGAGCAGTTCTTC. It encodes CASSQASSGSSYNEQFF.